This is a list of T cell receptor beta chains from one sample in a study of OX40 agonist ivuxolimab in advanced cancers. This table comes from immunoSEQ multiplex PCR, and its TCRdb copy is limited to in-frame clones, with some not included. The sample has about 84,000 clones; roughly nine tenths are singletons. The source was CD4+ or CD8+ T cells sorted from blood, collected in a trial of the OX40 agonist ivuxolimab. These receptors all come from an adult with an advanced solid tumor such as melanoma, head and neck, liver or kidney cancer. Each CDR3 is given without its conserved first and last residue.

len	v_gene	j_gene	CDR3aa
13	TRBV6-4	TRBJ2-3	ASSVGALSTDTQY
14	TRBV7-2	TRBJ2-2	ASSLVVSTDTGELF
14	TRBV4-2	TRBJ2-2	ASSQYRDPGTGELF
12	TRBV15	TRBJ2-3	ATSRAQYMNTQY
12	TRBV7-2	TRBJ2-1	ASSYRGLNNEQF
10	TRBV10-1	TRBJ1-2	ATWATEFGYT
13	TRBV5-1	TRBJ2-5	ASSLAGARGETQY
11	TRBV28	TRBJ2-1	ATGQGVYNEQF
16	TRBV4-1	TRBJ1-3	ASSQVPGSPFSGNTIY
11	TRBV2	TRBJ2-5	ARRMQGAETQY
12	TRBV19	TRBJ2-2	ASKGQGATGELF
14	TRBV5-4	TRBJ2-3	ASFSRLAGAADTQY
14	TRBV13	TRBJ2-2	ASSLVAAGNTGELF
11	TRBV6-5	TRBJ1-1	ASSNQVNTEAF
14	TRBV5-4	TRBJ1-1	ASSPDGGRKRTEAF
12	TRBV5-1	TRBJ1-1	ASSLGEGTPNGY
14	TRBV15	TRBJ2-3	ATSVGTSGHTDTQY
13	TRBV7-8	TRBJ2-3	ASSLVGGSTDTQY
15	TRBV27	TRBJ2-1	ASSFLALQGGKDEQF
13	TRBV5-6	TRBJ1-2	ASSPETGRNYGYT
14	TRBV4-1	TRBJ2-3	ASSTPPRVFTDTQY
17	TRBV7-6	TRBJ2-2	ASSLRRLAGGTNTGELF
12	TRBV5-6	TRBJ2-4	ASSLRWRGNIQY
13	TRBV9	TRBJ1-4	ASNTLGGQNEKLF
14	TRBV5-4	TRBJ2-3	ASSLEVSGAADTQY
11	TRBV10-3	TRBJ2-3	AISGASEDTQY
12	TRBV7-9	TRBJ2-1	ASSLAGGNNEQF
12	TRBV4-1	TRBJ1-3	ASSQGPAGNTIY
15	TRBV18	TRBJ1-3	ASSPDSFRARGNTIY
16	TRBV5-6	TRBJ2-7	ASSRGTSGRASSYEQY
14	TRBV5-1	TRBJ2-5	ASSHDPRQIQETQY
13	TRBV5-1	TRBJ2-3	ASSPQGDVADTQY
12	TRBV4-2	TRBJ2-3	ASSQDEGTDTQY
12	TRBV6-4	TRBJ2-3	ASSVTRGADTQY
13	TRBV7-8	TRBJ2-2	ASSLWGTNTGELF
12	TRBV15	TRBJ1-5	ATRRREDNQPQH
12	TRBV30	TRBJ1-4	AWTGAAANEKLF
13	TRBV28	TRBJ2-7	ASRVVDSPSYEQY
14	TRBV15	TRBJ2-1	ATSRARTGTYNEQF
13	TRBV11-3	TRBJ2-2	ASRPGGPGTGELF
16	TRBV25-1	TRBJ2-2	ARSRQAGVAKDAGELF
14	TRBV13	TRBJ2-1	ASSQIRGPVRSEQF
16	TRBV7-2	TRBJ1-4	ASSLAGTATLRGEKLF
11	TRBV2	TRBJ1-2	ASSEWRQEVYT
14	TRBV4-1	TRBJ2-5	ASSQDRSSGVETQY
12	TRBV7-2	TRBJ1-1	ASSRDRGQGEAF
12	TRBV7-9	TRBJ2-3	ASSLEGLTDTQY
13	TRBV6-1	TRBJ2-3	ASREAGLSTDTQY
13	TRBV21-1	TRBJ2-7	ASSKEPGLSYEQY
15	TRBV5-1	TRBJ1-3	ASSPGYRAGSGNTIY
13	TRBV6-5	TRBJ2-1	ASRSAGGDYNEQF
13	TRBV5-5	TRBJ2-3	ASSSALRPTDTQY
11	TRBV25-1	TRBJ2-5	ASSDHTLETQY
12	TRBV5-1	TRBJ2-5	ASSSGQNQETQY
13	TRBV5-1	TRBJ2-1	ASSLLAGGNNEQF
12	TRBV6-1	TRBJ1-1	ASSEVPFYTEAF
18	TRBV29-1	TRBJ2-3	SVEVQGLSGPSLGTDTQY
12	TRBV28	TRBJ1-5	ASCSGGSNQPQH
14	TRBV29-1	TRBJ2-5	SVEGPRRGYQETQY